This passage covers 30 T cell receptor beta chains from one sample sequenced in a study of T-cell memory formation after mild COVID-19 (dated by TCRdb to the early 2020s). Library creation used 5' RACE. These reads were obtained on an Illumina NovaSeq 6000. The public reads were quality trimmed at Q25 with fastp and then assembled into clones with MiXCR by TCRdb, keeping productive beta chains. Duplicate CDR3 protein sequences are folded into a single record with the most common DNA and genes. Across this sample there are approximately 570,000 distinct CDR3 sequences, with more than 15% seen only once. About 11% of the sample is held by the ten biggest clonotypes. Input material: PBMCs or a T cell subset sorted from them (not recorded which). Receptor source: an adult woman who had mild COVID-19 (a few samples of this study predate the infection). The sample titles of this study are shuffled in the database, so cell type and time point are left out; the donor was told from shared clones.

The rearrangement uses TRBV9 and TRBJ1-4, with D uncertain. Germline V gene lookup returns CDR1 SGDLS and CDR2 YYNGEE. V was clipped by 8 bases and J by 7 bases, with 18 bases between them. The length of the CDR3 is 14 residues. Here the CDR3 reads CASGIGPQGEKLFF. The DNA of the CDR3 is TGTGCCAGTGGCATCGGGCCTCAAGGTGAAAAACTGTTTTTT. The variable domain in full, completed from reference TRBV9 and TRBJ1-4, reads DSGVTQTPKHLITATGQRVTLRCSPRSGDLSVYWYQQSLDQGLQFLIQYYNGEERAKGNILERFSAQQFPDLHSELNLSSLELGDSALYFCASGIGPQGEKLFFGSGTQLSVL.

The CDR3 bases are TGTGCCACAAGCCCGTGGCTCTACAATGAGCAGTTCTTC. Protein product: CATSPWLYNEQFF. The gene calls are TRBV19 and TRBJ2-1; no clear D. The CDR3 has 13 residues. Germline V gives CDR1 LNHDA, CDR2 SQIVND (reference sequence). Trimming removed 10 bases at V and 3 bases at J, with 13 bases between.

V is TRBV7-9 and J is TRBJ2-2, with TRBD1 matching 7 bases. Germline lookup yields CDR1 SEHNR and CDR2 FQNEAQ (reference sequence). Losses at the gene ends were 3 bases for V and 0 bases for J; bases not matched to a gene: 4. The CDR3 runs to 16 residues. The CDR3 DNA follows: TGTGCCAGCAGCTTCTCTGGGACAGCGAACACCGGGGAGCTGTTTTTT. Translation gives CASSFSGTANTGELFF.

This chain joins TRBV4-3 and TRBJ2-1; 11 nucleotides align to TRBD2. Looked up from germline, CDR1 is LGHNA and CDR2 is YSLEER. The CDR3 runs 17 residues. V lost 0 bases and J lost 7; bases outside the gene matches: 8. As DNA, the CDR3 is TGCGCCAGCAGCCAAGATACCATAGCGGGAGGGCCAAATGAGCAGTTCTTC. It codes for CASSQDTIAGGPNEQFF.

This clonotype was found a few times. The genes are TRBV20-1 and TRBJ1-5; 9 nucleotides agree with TRBD1. J lost 4 bases, V lost 6 bases, and 7 bases had no gene match. There are 14 residues in the CDR3. Germline loops: CDR1 DFQATT, CDR2 SNEGSKA (reference sequence). The CDR3 loop reads CSATTGGANQPQHF. In nucleotides, the CDR3 is TGCAGTGCCACTACAGGGGGCGCGAATCAGCCCCAGCATTTT.

This clonotype was found a few times. The chain couples TRBV18 to TRBJ1-5, with D tentatively TRBD1 (5 bases). This CDR3 spans 13 amino acids. Trimming pared 4 bases from V and 4 bases from J, leaving 8 bases between. The V gene's germline CDR1 is KGHSH and CDR2 LQKENI. The CDR3 sequence: CASSLGENQPQHF. DNA for the CDR3: TGTGCCAGCTCACTAGGGGAAAATCAGCCCCAGCATTTT.

The table lists this clonotype with a few counts. The genes are TRBV25-1 and TRBJ2-1, with 10 bases lining up with TRBD2. There are 19 residues in the CDR3. Looked up from germline, CDR1 is MGHDK and CDR2 is SYGVNS. V shed 2 bases, J shed 7 bases, and the junction held 17 bases outside the gene matches. The CDR3 loop is CASSEDASRASGSWNEQFF. The CDR3, as DNA: TGTGCCAGCAGTGAAGACGCCTCGAGAGCTAGCGGGAGTTGGAATGAGCAGTTCTTC.

There are a few counts of this clonotype. This rearrangement joins TRBV5-4 to TRBJ2-3, with TRBD2 matching over 14 bases. The CDR3 covers 15 residues. CDR1 SGHNT and CDR2 YYREEE come from the germline V gene (reference sequence). Trimming cost V 4 bases and J 7 bases; bases outside gene matches: 5. CDR3 loop: CASSPRTSGRNTQYF. The CDR3 DNA sequence: TGTGCCAGCAGCCCCCGGACTAGCGGGAGGAATACGCAGTATTTT.

The sample holds a few counts of this clonotype. V usage is TRBV20-1 and J usage is TRBJ2-7; 9 bases are a match to TRBD2. Germline CDR1 and CDR2: DFQATT and SNEGSKA (reference sequence). With V trimmed by 2 bases and J by 0 bases, 8 bases remained unmatched. The CDR3 has 16 residues. DNA for the CDR3: TGCAGTGCTAGACCGGAACTAGCGGGTAGCTCCTACGAGCAGTACTTC. It is translated as CSARPELAGSSYEQYF.

This clonotype has more than one count but fewer than ten. The chain combines TRBV12-3 or TRBV12-4 with TRBJ2-1; D unresolved. V was pared by 8 bases and J by 5 bases, with 13 bases between. The CDR3 runs to 13 residues. In nucleotides, the CDR3 is TGTGCCAGCTCCAGATTTGCCAACAATGAGCAGTTCTTC. Its protein is CASSRFANNEQFF.

The rearrangement uses TRBV4-2 and TRBJ2-7; D gene unclear. Trimming pared 0 bases from V and 2 bases from J, leaving 8 bases between. This CDR3 is 14 amino acids long. CDR1 and CDR2 (germline): LGHNA, YNFKEQ. The CDR3 DNA is TGTGCCAGCAGCCAAGAAAGGCGCGCCTACGAGCAGTACTTC. Protein: CASSQERRAYEQYF.

The chain uses TRBV27 and TRBJ2-7, with 9 bases that match TRBD1. The V gene's germline CDR1 is MNHEY and CDR2 SMNVEV (reference sequence). V lost 2 bases and J lost 6; bases outside the gene matches: 11. The CDR3 is 16 residues long. CDR3 loop: CASSLLSGQGQFEQYF. In nucleotides, the CDR3 is TGTGCCAGCAGTTTACTCTCGGGACAGGGTCAATTCGAGCAGTACTTC.

The V call is TRBV3-1, the J call TRBJ2-5; the match to TRBD2 covers 8 bases. The CDR3 covers 16 residues. Germline V gene lookup returns CDR1 LGHDT and CDR2 YNNKEL (reference sequence). Germline trimming cut 3 bases from V and 5 bases from J; bases unmatched to any gene: 11. CDR3 sequence (DNA): TGTGCCAGCAGCCAGAGGGGTAGCGGGGCGAGGGAGACCCAGTACTTC. It translates to CASSQRGSGARETQYF.

This clonotype was picked up a small number of times. V gene TRBV19 combines with J gene TRBJ1-2; D unclear. Germline CDR1 LNHDA, CDR2 SQIVND (reference sequence). Trimming left V 7 bases short and J 2 bases short, with 11 bases between. The CDR3 is 13 amino acids. The CDR3 reads CASTPGMNYGYTF. The CDR3, as DNA: TGTGCCAGTACCCCGGGGATGAACTATGGCTACACCTTC.

This clonotype was recorded once. The chain uses TRBV4-2 and TRBJ2-1, with TRBD2 identical over 11 bases. The CDR3 is 16 amino acids. The germline CDR1 and CDR2 sequences are LGHNA and YNFKEQ. Trimming removed 4 bases from V and 10 bases from J; junction bases left unmatched: 12. The CDR3 sequence: CASSPQGTSGSAEQFF. Written as DNA, the CDR3 is TGTGCCAGCAGCCCTCAAGGTACTAGCGGGAGCGCCGAGCAGTTCTTC.

Only a few counts were recorded for this clonotype. The J gene is TRBJ2-3, the V gene TRBV28, with 8 bases matching TRBD2. Germline V gene sequence: CDR1 MDHEN, CDR2 SYDVKM. The CDR3 spans 17 residues. J lost 1 base, V lost 3 bases, and 9 bases had no gene match. The CDR3 sequence: CASSLALGREGTDTQYF. CDR3 sequence (DNA): TGTGCCAGCAGTTTGGCCCTGGGGCGGGAGGGCACAGATACGCAGTATTTT.

This clonotype was seen at least ten times. This rearrangement joins TRBV5-1 to TRBJ2-1; TRBD2 might be the D (5 bases). Germline V gene data show CDR1 as SGHRS and CDR2 as YFSETQ. This CDR3 has 15 amino acids. The ends were cut back, 0 bases at V and 4 bases at J, with 11 bases in the middle. The CDR3 DNA is TGCGCCAGCAGCTTGGTTGCGGGCCCATACAATGAGCAGTTCTTC. Translated: CASSLVAGPYNEQFF.

This clonotype was counted a few times. This rearrangement joins TRBV5-1 to TRBJ2-3, with TRBD2 matching over 7 bases. This CDR3 is built from 14 residues. Trimming took 1 base from V and 6 from J; bases not matched to a gene: 5. Germline V gives CDR1 SGHRS, CDR2 YFSETQ. The CDR3 sequence: CASSLRASGDTQYF. DNA of the CDR3: TGCGCCAGCAGCTTGAGGGCTAGCGGCGATACGCAGTATTTT. Complete variable domain (other parts from reference TRBV5-1 and TRBJ2-3): KAGVTQTPRYLIKTRGQQVTLSCSPISGHRSVSWYQQTPGQGLQFLFEYFSETQRNKGNFPGRFSGRQFSNSRSEMNVSTLELGDSALYLCASSLRASGDTQYFGPGTRLTVL.

This clonotype came up a few times. V and J are TRBV30 and TRBJ1-2, with D maybe TRBD1 (5 bases). CDR1 and CDR2 from the germline V gene are GTSNPN and SVGIG (reference sequence). V gave up 5 bases and J gave up 8 bases, with 18 bases separating them. The CDR3 is made up of 13 amino acids. The CDR3 protein is CAWDLKGTFGYTF. In DNA, the CDR3 is TGTGCCTGGGATCTCAAGGGGACCTTCGGCTACACCTTC. Filled out from reference TRBV30 and TRBJ1-2, the complete variable domain reads SQTIHQWPATLVQPVGSPLSLECTVEGTSNPNLYWYRQAAGRGLQLLFYSVGIGQISSEVPQNLSASRPQDRQFILSSKKLLLSDSGFYLCAWDLKGTFGYTFGSGTRLTVV.

Ten or more counts support this clonotype. The chain joins TRBV19 to TRBJ2-3; D perhaps matches TRBD2 (6 bases). The ends were cut back, 1 base at V and 4 bases at J, with 12 bases in the middle. Germline loops: CDR1 LNHDA, CDR2 SQIVND (reference sequence). CDR3 size: 15 residues. CDR3 region: CASSIGLGLPDTQYF. CDR3 coding DNA: TGTGCCAGTAGTATAGGACTAGGGCTGCCAGATACGCAGTATTTT.

The rearrangement joins TRBV6-5 to TRBJ1-2; perhaps TRBD1 as D (6 bases). The CDR3 is 16 residues long. CDR1 and CDR2 from the germline V gene are MNHEY and SVGAGI. The V end was cut by 6 bases, the J end by 4 bases, with 21 bases between. CDR3 residues: CASSPTGMPSLYGYTF. The CDR3 DNA sequence: TGTGCCAGCAGCCCAACAGGGATGCCCTCACTCTATGGCTACACCTTC.

The genes are TRBV3-1 and TRBJ2-1, with D unclear. Between the trimmed V and J ends, which lost 5 bases and 1 base, there was a span of 15 bases. The CDR3 spans 16 residues. Germline CDR1 LGHDT, CDR2 YNNKEL (reference sequence). The CDR3 sequence: CASSGNLHPSYNEQFF. DNA for the CDR3: TGTGCCAGCAGCGGCAATTTACACCCATCCTACAATGAGCAGTTCTTC.

This clonotype was seen only a few times. The genes are TRBV7-3 and TRBJ2-3, with no clear D. CDR3 size: 14 residues. CDR1 and CDR2 from the germline V gene are SGHTA and FQGTGA. Trimming stripped 5 bases from V and 4 bases from J, with 13 bases between. CDR3 sequence: CASSPMGSSDTQYF. CDR3 in DNA: TGTGCCAGCAGCCCCATGGGTAGCTCAGATACGCAGTATTTT. The whole variable domain, filled in from reference TRBV7-3 and TRBJ2-3, reads GAGVSQTPSNKVTEKGKYVELRCDPISGHTALYWYRQSLGQGPEFLIYFQGTGAADDSGLPNDRFFAVRPEGSVSTLKIQRTERGDSAVYLCASSPMGSSDTQYFGPGTRLTVL.

This clonotype occurred many times. V usage is TRBV20-1 and J usage is TRBJ2-1; D uncertain. This CDR3 is 14 amino acids long. V was pared by 3 bases and J by 6 bases, with 15 bases between. Germline assignment: CDR1 DFQATT and CDR2 SNEGSKA (reference sequence). The CDR3 here is CSARPPRSSNEQFF. CDR3 nucleotide sequence: TGCAGTGCTAGGCCTCCCAGGAGCAGCAATGAGCAGTTCTTC.

The chain uses TRBV12-3 or TRBV12-4 and TRBJ1-5, with D possibly matching TRBD1 (5 bases). There are 13 residues in the CDR3. The germline V and J ends were trimmed by 3 bases and 6 bases, with 9 bases remaining between them. The DNA for the CDR3 is TGTGCCAGCAGTTTTTCAAGGGGTCAGCCCCAGCATTTT. Residues: CASSFSRGQPQHF.

This clonotype has only a few counts. V and J are TRBV5-5 and TRBJ1-2; 9 bases line up with TRBD1. Germline V gene data show CDR1 as SGHKS and CDR2 as YYEKEE (reference sequence). V trimming: 4 bases; J trimming: 6 bases; junction bases outside the gene matches: 7. The CDR3 length is 14 residues. Here the CDR3 reads CASSHARTGDGYTF. DNA for the CDR3: TGTGCCAGCAGCCACGCCCGGACAGGGGATGGCTACACCTTC.

The chain uses TRBV7-2 and TRBJ2-7, with D perhaps TRBD2 (6 bases). Germline V lookup: CDR1 SGHTA, CDR2 FQGNSA. The CDR3 sequence is 16 residues long. Trimming shortened V by 1 base and J by 0 bases, and 13 bases separated the two germline ends. CDR3 DNA sequence: TGTGCCAGCAGCTTAGGGGGCGGGGTAACCTCCTACGAGCAGTACTTC. It encodes CASSLGGGVTSYEQYF.

CDR3 DNA sequence: TGTGCCAGCAGCCCTGGGATTTGGCAGTACTTC. Translated, it gives CASSPGIWQYF. The V gene is TRBV7-9, the J gene TRBJ2-7; D gene uncertain. V lost 5 bases to trimming and J lost 9 bases, with 11 bases between them. The CDR3 contains 11 residues. The germline V gene encodes CDR1 SEHNR and CDR2 FQNEAQ (reference sequence).

The V and J genes are TRBV5-1 and TRBJ1-1; no definite D call. The V end lost 4 bases, the J end lost 1 base, and 17 bases lay between the germline ends. This CDR3 has 16 residues. Germline-derived CDR1 and CDR2 are SGHRS and YFSETQ. The CDR3 DNA reads as TGCGCCAGCAGCCCCGGTCCCCGGACTGGGAACACTGAAGCTTTCTTT. Amino acid sequence: CASSPGPRTGNTEAFF.

Points on this clonotype: A clone one base away is much larger, so this may be a read error. The rearrangement uses TRBV29-1 and TRBJ2-2; D tentatively reads TRBD1 or TRBD2 (5 bases each). Between the trimmed V and J ends, which lost 1 base and 7 bases, there was a span of 19 bases. Per the germline V gene, CDR1 is SQVTM and CDR2 is ANQGSEA. CDR3 length: 16 residues. The CDR3 sequence is CSVEVLGVGLNGELFF. The CDR3 DNA follows: TGCAGCGTTGAAGTTTTGGGGGTCGGGCTCAACGGGGAGCTGTTTTTT.